A selection of T cell receptor beta chains follows, all from one sample in a study of cytomegalovirus exposure and HLA in healthy donors. This table comes from immunoSEQ multiplex PCR, and its TCRdb copy is limited to in-frame clones, with some not included. The table includes roughly 120,000 clones, under 90% detected once. The specimen sequenced was PBMCs. These TCRs come from a woman aged 30 to 39 in good health and CMV-seronegative. CDR3s leave out the opening cysteine and the closing phenylalanine or tryptophan.

cdr3_length j_call v_call cdr3_aa
12 TRBJ1-2 TRBV2 ASRRDRTNYGYT
12 TRBJ2-7 TRBV11-3 ASSLAGRGYEQY
11 TRBJ2-7 TRBV7-8 ASSQNRGYEQY
12 TRBJ2-2 TRBV19 ASRDRANTGELF
12 TRBJ2-5 TRBV4-2 ASSQDPYEETQY
13 TRBJ2-3 TRBV27 ASSLPGQGRKVQY
13 TRBJ2-1 TRBV5-1 ASSQSGVSYNEQF
12 TRBJ1-2 TRBV18 ASSLWTGDYGYT
12 TRBJ2-5 TRBV7-6 ASSLGGEQETQY
12 TRBJ2-2 TRBV6-5 ASSYSLGAGELF
13 TRBJ2-2 TRBV7-2 ASSLKGSGAGELF
13 TRBJ1-1 TRBV7-9 ASSFKGTGHTEAF
13 TRBJ1-1 TRBV7-2 ASSFPGTGNTEAF
13 TRBJ1-2 TRBV5-1 ASSLITGEGVGYT
15 TRBJ2-2 TRBV5-1 ASSTVLSGGNTGELF
13 TRBJ2-5 TRBV6-1 ASSEATSGAETQY
13 TRBJ1-6 TRBV4-1 ASRNPGQGSSPLH
12 TRBJ1-1 TRBV18 ASSPLRGSTEAF
12 TRBJ1-6 TRBV19 ASSHRAMDSPLH
12 TRBJ1-1 TRBV30 AWSVRQMNTEAF
13 TRBJ2-2 TRBV5-4 ASSPPGGAAGELF
13 TRBJ1-5 TRBV5-6 ASSLRRVGLRPQH
16 TRBJ1-6 TRBV7-3 ASSAPRDSSSYNSPLH
11 TRBJ2-1 TRBV7-2 ASSLIKRGVQF
13 TRBJ1-4 TRBV19 ASSILQGINEKLF
13 TRBJ1-3 TRBV5-6 ASSLAGHSGNTIY
13 TRBJ1-4 TRBV10-3 AISERGTGSEKLF
14 TRBJ2-1 TRBV9 ASSARGGVGYNEQF
13 TRBJ2-5 TRBV10-3 AISELGTSGVPQY
13 TRBJ1-2 TRBV27 ASSFSPTSGYGYT
12 TRBJ1-2 TRBV19 ASSLQGSHYGYT
11 TRBJ2-5 TRBV7-3 ASSLREGGTQY
13 TRBJ2-1 TRBV6-4 ASRPRGSSYNEQF
13 TRBJ1-3 TRBV2 ASSEGVLSGNTIY
13 TRBJ1-6 TRBV21-1 ASSPRGGLDSPLH
14 TRBJ2-7 TRBV19 ASSIIRGLGPYEQY
15 TRBJ1-1 TRBV7-9 ASSLFSLGGKNTEAF
10 TRBJ1-5 TRBV2 ASGGGNQPQH
13 TRBJ1-4 TRBV19 ASSPRQGTSEKLF
11 TRBJ2-7 TRBV6-5 ASSVADSYEQY
15 TRBJ2-1 TRBV9 ASSAPLAGWGSNEQF
14 TRBJ2-2 TRBV11-3 ASSPQGGGSTGELF
12 TRBJ2-5 TRBV7-2 ASSLGGPQETQY
14 TRBJ2-7 TRBV7-9 ASSRLLRDRAPEQY
14 TRBJ2-7 TRBV5-5 ASSPGQGSGRYEQY
12 TRBJ1-1 TRBV5-4 ASSQGQGRTEAF
12 TRBJ2-2 TRBV10-3 AISDRVTTGELF
16 TRBJ2-7 TRBV7-2 ASSPPTPRGGQDYEQY
11 TRBJ1-2 TRBV9 ASSGSSGDGYT
14 TRBJ2-2 TRBV10-2 ASRGSGPGGTGELF
12 TRBJ2-3 TRBV7-2 ASGRQGAQGTQY
13 TRBJ1-1 TRBV6-5 ASSRDRIMNTEAF
13 TRBJ1-1 TRBV5-4 ASSSPGQMNTEAF
9 TRBJ2-5 TRBV29-1 SVGPQETQY
13 TRBJ2-7 TRBV4-1 ASSQLAGTPYEQY
13 TRBJ1-2 TRBV13 ASSRTGGENYGYT
9 TRBJ2-7 TRBV6-6 AVGRGHEQY